This is a list of T cell receptor beta chains from one sample in a study of shared T cell receptors in the human thymus. TCRdb's copy holds only in-frame clones and misses some; the assay was immunoSEQ multiplex PCR. The top ten hold roughly 0.0097% of the sample, which has about 660,000 clones, around 87% seen once. This sample also appeared in a second study, on human thymus T cells.

Sequencing was carried out using thymocytes. Every receptor here comes from a boy younger than two with a congenital heart defect. The CDR3 runs from the conserved cysteine through the conserved F or W. D genes are given only for firm matches. Clone size appears in some rows only: once, few, many, or a class for an expanded clone.

abundance: .
j_gene: TRBJ2-3
d_gene: TRBD2
v_gene: TRBV7-6
CDR3aa: CASSSYGTSGLSGTDTQYF
CDR3nt: TGTGCCAGCAGCTCCTACGGGACTAGCGGTTTATCAGGCACAGATACGCAGTATTTT

abundance: .
j_gene: TRBJ1-1
d_gene: .
v_gene: TRBV9
CDR3aa: CASSPPGHNTEAFF
CDR3nt: TGTGCCAGCAGCCCCCCGGGACACAACACTGAAGCTTTCTTT

abundance: .
j_gene: TRBJ1-5
d_gene: TRBD1
v_gene: TRBV7-8
CDR3aa: CASSCDPGQGGNQPQHF
CDR3nt: TGTGCCAGCAGCTGCGATCCGGGACAGGGAGGCAATCAGCCCCAGCATTTT

abundance: few
j_gene: TRBJ2-7
d_gene: TRBD1
v_gene: TRBV28
CDR3aa: CASSVDRDEQYF
CDR3nt: TGTGCCAGCAGTGTTGACAGGGACGAGCAGTACTTC

abundance: .
j_gene: TRBJ2-1
d_gene: TRBD2
v_gene: TRBV7-9
CDR3aa: CASSLQSGSIYEQFF
CDR3nt: TGTGCCAGCAGCTTACAGAGCGGGAGTATCTATGAGCAGTTCTTC

abundance: .
j_gene: TRBJ2-7
d_gene: TRBD1
v_gene: TRBV5-1
CDR3aa: CASSQGQACYEQYF
CDR3nt: TGCGCCAGCAGCCAGGGACAGGCGTGCTACGAGCAGTACTTC

abundance: .
j_gene: TRBJ2-1
d_gene: TRBD2
v_gene: TRBV4-1
CDR3aa: CASSQDRAGTSGEQFF
CDR3nt: TGCGCCAGCAGCCAAGACCGAGCCGGGACTAGCGGTGAGCAGTTCTTC

abundance: .
j_gene: TRBJ2-1
d_gene: TRBD2
v_gene: TRBV28
CDR3aa: CASSATSGTFNEQFF
CDR3nt: TGTGCCAGCAGTGCTACTAGCGGGACCTTCAATGAGCAGTTCTTC

abundance: .
j_gene: TRBJ2-3
d_gene: .
v_gene: TRBV4-2
CDR3aa: CASSQDAGTDTQYF
CDR3nt: TGTGCCAGCAGCCAAGATGCGGGGACAGATACGCAGTATTTT

abundance: .
j_gene: TRBJ2-7
d_gene: TRBD1
v_gene: TRBV25-1
CDR3aa: CASSGAEGQGAHEQYF
CDR3nt: TGTGCCAGCAGTGGGGCTGAAGGGCAGGGGGCCCACGAGCAGTACTTC

abundance: .
j_gene: TRBJ1-1
d_gene: TRBD1
v_gene: TRBV5-1
CDR3aa: CASSLAHFGTGAWNTEAFF
CDR3nt: TGCGCCAGCAGCTTGGCCCATTTCGGAACAGGGGCATGGAACACTGAAGCTTTCTTT

abundance: few
j_gene: TRBJ2-7
d_gene: .
v_gene: TRBV6-1
CDR3aa: CASRRRDSSYEQYF
CDR3nt: TGTGCCAGCAGGCGAAGGGACTCCTCCTACGAGCAGTACTTC

abundance: .
j_gene: TRBJ1-2
d_gene: .
v_gene: TRBV11-2
CDR3aa: CASSPNDTYGYTF
CDR3nt: TGTGCCAGCAGCCCTAATGACACCTATGGCTACACCTTC

abundance: .
j_gene: TRBJ2-2
d_gene: TRBD2
v_gene: TRBV4-2
CDR3aa: CASSQLTSGRFKTGELFF
CDR3nt: TGTGCCAGCAGCCAATTGACTAGCGGGAGGTTTAAAACCGGGGAGCTGTTTTTT

abundance: .
j_gene: TRBJ2-1
d_gene: TRBD2
v_gene: TRBV5-6
CDR3aa: CASSSEREWIEQFF
CDR3nt: TGTGCCAGCAGCTCAGAGCGGGAGTGGATTGAGCAGTTCTTC

abundance: .
j_gene: TRBJ2-7
d_gene: .
v_gene: TRBV11-2
CDR3aa: CASSLEGSWDEQYF
CDR3nt: TGTGCCAGCAGCTTAGAGGGGAGTTGGGACGAGCAGTACTTC

abundance: .
j_gene: TRBJ2-3
d_gene: TRBD2
v_gene: TRBV27
CDR3aa: CASSPRGGPLSTDTQYF
CDR3nt: TGTGCCAGCTCCCCTCGCGGGGGTCCCCTTAGCACAGATACGCAGTATTTT

abundance: .
j_gene: TRBJ2-5
d_gene: .
v_gene: TRBV11-2
CDR3aa: CASSPDGAYQETQYF
CDR3nt: TGTGCCAGCAGCCCAGATGGGGCTTACCAAGAGACCCAGTACTTC

abundance: .
j_gene: TRBJ2-2
d_gene: .
v_gene: TRBV10-3
CDR3aa: CAIRDSHTGELFF
CDR3nt: TGTGCCATCAGGGACAGCCACACCGGGGAGCTGTTTTTT

abundance: .
j_gene: TRBJ2-2
d_gene: TRBD2
v_gene: TRBV19
CDR3aa: CASSIPPAGGRTGELFF
CDR3nt: TGTGCCAGTAGTATCCCCCCGGCGGGAGGGCGGACCGGGGAGCTGTTTTTT

abundance: once
j_gene: TRBJ1-4
d_gene: .
v_gene: TRBV30
CDR3aa: CAWSGMRGTNEKLFF
CDR3nt: TGTGCCTGGTCGGGAATGAGGGGGACTAATGAAAAACTGTTTTTT

abundance: .
j_gene: TRBJ2-1
d_gene: TRBD2
v_gene: TRBV9
CDR3aa: CASSVLAGGLYNEQFF
CDR3nt: TGTGCCAGCAGCGTCTTAGCGGGAGGCCTCTACAATGAGCAGTTCTTC

abundance: .
j_gene: TRBJ2-2
d_gene: .
v_gene: TRBV5-4
CDR3aa: CASSLVPGSGTGELFF
CDR3nt: TGTGCCAGCAGCTTGGTTCCAGGGAGCGGGACCGGGGAGCTGTTTTTT

abundance: .
j_gene: TRBJ1-2
d_gene: TRBD1
v_gene: TRBV5-1
CDR3aa: CASSLVPGQGVRRDYGYTF
CDR3nt: TGCGCCAGCAGCTTGGTTCCGGGACAGGGGGTTAGGAGGGACTATGGCTACACCTTC

abundance: .
j_gene: TRBJ1-5
d_gene: TRBD1
v_gene: TRBV5-4
CDR3aa: CASSLGQGASGRYGQPQHF
CDR3nt: TGTGCCAGCAGCCTGGGACAGGGGGCTTCAGGTCGGTATGGTCAGCCCCAGCATTTT

abundance: .
j_gene: TRBJ1-2
d_gene: .
v_gene: TRBV9
CDR3aa: CASSDTGLITF
CDR3nt: TGTGCCAGCAGCGACACAGGGTTAATTACCTTC

abundance: few
j_gene: TRBJ2-1
d_gene: .
v_gene: TRBV4-3
CDR3aa: CASSQDAGDLNNEQFF
CDR3nt: TGCGCCAGCAGCCAAGATGCTGGGGACTTGAACAATGAGCAGTTCTTC

abundance: .
j_gene: TRBJ1-2
d_gene: .
v_gene: TRBV5-6
CDR3aa: CASSPPAWVSGPLDYGYTF
CDR3nt: TGTGCCAGCAGCCCACCTGCCTGGGTCAGCGGGCCCCTGGACTATGGCTACACCTTC

abundance: .
j_gene: TRBJ2-3
d_gene: .
v_gene: TRBV28
CDR3aa: CASSLNQREDTQYF
CDR3nt: TGTGCCAGCAGTTTGAACCAGCGAGAAGATACGCAGTATTTT

abundance: .
j_gene: TRBJ2-1
d_gene: TRBD2
v_gene: TRBV6-6
CDR3aa: CASTRLAGGPGDEQFF
CDR3nt: TGTGCCAGCACTAGACTAGCGGGAGGGCCCGGGGATGAGCAGTTCTTC

abundance: .
j_gene: TRBJ1-2
d_gene: .
v_gene: TRBV21-1
CDR3aa: CASSKVGRGLHGYTF
CDR3nt: TGTGCCAGCAGCAAAGTTGGCAGGGGGCTCCATGGCTACACCTTC

abundance: .
j_gene: TRBJ1-4
d_gene: .
v_gene: TRBV7-6
CDR3aa: CASSWTPGQTNEKLFF
CDR3nt: TGTGCCAGCAGCTGGACCCCGGGACAAACTAATGAAAAACTGTTTTTT

abundance: .
j_gene: TRBJ1-3
d_gene: TRBD1
v_gene: TRBV11-2
CDR3aa: CASSLDGRTGIGNTIYF
CDR3nt: TGTGCCAGCAGCTTAGACGGTCGGACAGGGATTGGAAACACCATATATTTT

abundance: .
j_gene: TRBJ2-7
d_gene: TRBD2
v_gene: TRBV4-2
CDR3aa: CASSQGAGGSPYEQYF
CDR3nt: TGTGCCAGCAGCCAAGGGGCGGGAGGCTCACCCTACGAGCAGTACTTC

abundance: .
j_gene: TRBJ2-5
d_gene: .
v_gene: TRBV28
CDR3aa: CASSLLFWFPGQETQYF
CDR3nt: TGTGCCAGCAGTTTACTATTTTGGTTTCCGGGGCAAGAGACCCAGTACTTC

abundance: .
j_gene: TRBJ1-1
d_gene: TRBD1
v_gene: TRBV7-8
CDR3aa: CASSPRTGTGKLGTEAFF
CDR3nt: TGTGCCAGCAGTCCCAGAACCGGGACAGGGAAATTGGGCACTGAAGCTTTCTTT

abundance: .
j_gene: TRBJ2-5
d_gene: TRBD2
v_gene: TRBV4-3
CDR3aa: CASSQRDLAGGGGTQYF
CDR3nt: TGCGCCAGCAGCCAACGCGACCTAGCGGGAGGGGGTGGGACCCAGTACTTC

abundance: .
j_gene: TRBJ2-1
d_gene: TRBD2
v_gene: TRBV30
CDR3aa: CAWRPRRGAGLNEQFF
CDR3nt: TGTGCCTGGAGGCCTCGTCGGGGAGCGGGACTCAATGAGCAGTTCTTC

abundance: .
j_gene: TRBJ2-1
d_gene: TRBD2
v_gene: TRBV14
CDR3aa: CASSGLAGSDEQFF
CDR3nt: TGTGCCAGCAGCGGCCTAGCGGGATCCGATGAGCAGTTCTTC

abundance: .
j_gene: TRBJ2-1
d_gene: TRBD2
v_gene: TRBV27
CDR3aa: CASSTRGTSFEQFF
CDR3nt: TGTGCCAGCAGTACCCGCGGGACTAGTTTTGAGCAGTTCTTC

abundance: .
j_gene: TRBJ2-7
d_gene: .
v_gene: TRBV4-3
CDR3aa: CASSQSSGRPSYEQYF
CDR3nt: TGCGCCAGCAGCCAATCAAGCGGGCGTCCCTCCTACGAGCAGTACTTC

abundance: .
j_gene: TRBJ1-2
d_gene: .
v_gene: TRBV18
CDR3aa: CASSGTGRAYGYTF
CDR3nt: TGTGCCAGCTCAGGCACAGGACGAGCCTATGGCTACACCTTC

abundance: .
j_gene: TRBJ2-7
d_gene: TRBD2
v_gene: TRBV10-3
CDR3aa: CAISESKLAVQYF
CDR3nt: TGTGCCATCAGTGAGTCTAAACTAGCGGTGCAGTACTTC

abundance: .
j_gene: TRBJ2-7
d_gene: TRBD1
v_gene: TRBV23-1
CDR3aa: CASSQRDRVPAGPYEQYF
CDR3nt: TGCGCCAGCAGTCAACGGGACAGGGTACCAGCGGGACCCTACGAGCAGTACTTC

abundance: .
j_gene: TRBJ2-5
d_gene: .
v_gene: TRBV6-1
CDR3aa: CASSEPRRTEPSQETQYF
CDR3nt: TGTGCCAGCAGTGAACCCCGACGGACTGAGCCTTCTCAAGAGACCCAGTACTTC

abundance: .
j_gene: TRBJ2-7
d_gene: .
v_gene: TRBV4-1
CDR3aa: CASSQDSLAVNEQYF
CDR3nt: TGCGCCAGCAGCCAAGATAGTCTAGCAGTGAACGAGCAGTACTTC

abundance: .
j_gene: TRBJ2-1
d_gene: TRBD2
v_gene: TRBV15
CDR3aa: CATSREASAGGFHEQFF
CDR3nt: TGTGCCACCAGCAGAGAAGCTTCTGCGGGAGGGTTCCATGAGCAGTTCTTC

abundance: once
j_gene: TRBJ2-5
d_gene: TRBD2
v_gene: TRBV9
CDR3aa: CASSVELAGVLETQYF
CDR3nt: TGTGCCAGCAGCGTAGAACTAGCGGGAGTATTGGAGACCCAGTACTTC

abundance: .
j_gene: TRBJ2-1
d_gene: TRBD2
v_gene: TRBV5-1
CDR3aa: CASSLGLAGVDNEQFF
CDR3nt: TGCGCCAGCAGCTTGGGGCTAGCGGGAGTAGATAATGAGCAGTTCTTC